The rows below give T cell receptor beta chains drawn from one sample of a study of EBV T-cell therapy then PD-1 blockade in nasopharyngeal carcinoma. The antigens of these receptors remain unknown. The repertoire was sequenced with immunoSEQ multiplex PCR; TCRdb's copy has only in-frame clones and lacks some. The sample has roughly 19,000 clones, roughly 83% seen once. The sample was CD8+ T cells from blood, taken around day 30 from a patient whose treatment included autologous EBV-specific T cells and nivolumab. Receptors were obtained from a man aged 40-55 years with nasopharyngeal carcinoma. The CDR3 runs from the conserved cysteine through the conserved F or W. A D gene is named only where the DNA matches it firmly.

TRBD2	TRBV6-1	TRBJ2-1	TGTGCCAGCAGTTTAACTAGCGGGGGCGGAAATGAGCAGTTCTTC	CASSLTSGGGNEQFF
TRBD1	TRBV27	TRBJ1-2	TGTGCCAGCAGTTTATTGCGGACAGGGGGTAGGGTGGATGGCTACACCTTC	CASSLLRTGGRVDGYTF
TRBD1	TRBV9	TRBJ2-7	TGTGCCAGCAATGCGGGACAGGGGGACGAGCAGTACTTC	CASNAGQGDEQYF
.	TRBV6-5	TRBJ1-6	TGTGCCAGCTCCCTTGGGAGCTCCTATAATTCACCCCTCCACTTT	CASSLGSSYNSPLHF
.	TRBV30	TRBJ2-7	TGTGCCTGGAGTCTCGGGACCTACGAGCAGTACTTC	CAWSLGTYEQYF
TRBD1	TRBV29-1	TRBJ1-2	TGCAGCGCACTTCGGACAGGCCCTAACTATGGCTACACCTTC	CSALRTGPNYGYTF
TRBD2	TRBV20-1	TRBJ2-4	TGCAGTGCTAGTCAATCGGGGGGACTAGCGGGTTCTTTAGCCAAAAACATTCAGTACTTC	CSASQSGGLAGSLAKNIQYF
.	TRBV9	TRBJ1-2	TGTGCCAGCAGTGGGAGACTTTATGGCTACACCTTC	CASSGRLYGYTF
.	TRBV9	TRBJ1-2	TGTGCCAGCAGCGCTAGGGGTTACTATGGCTACACCTTC	CASSARGYYGYTF
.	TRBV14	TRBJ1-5	TGTGCCAGCAGCCAAGGGGGGGTTGGCAATCAGCCCCAGCATTTT	CASSQGGVGNQPQHF
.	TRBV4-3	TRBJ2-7	TGCGCCAGCAGCCAAAACACAGGGCGCTACGAGCAGTACTTC	CASSQNTGRYEQYF
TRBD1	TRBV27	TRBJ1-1	TGTGCCAGCAGTGCGACAGGGTACACTGAAGCTTTCTTT	CASSATGYTEAFF
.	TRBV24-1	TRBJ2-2	TGTGCCACCCTTTCGAACACCGGGGAGCTGTTTTTT	CATLSNTGELFF
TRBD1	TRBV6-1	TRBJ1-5	TGTGCCAGCAGTGAAGCGGGACAGGGGGCTAGCAATCAGCCCCAGCATTTT	CASSEAGQGASNQPQHF
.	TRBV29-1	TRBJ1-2	TGCCCGCCCCCCGGGGTCTACTCTAACTATGGCTACACCTTC	CPPPGVYSNYGYTF
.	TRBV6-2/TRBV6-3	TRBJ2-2	TGTGCCAGCAGTTACATCTACAGGGCCACCGGGGAGCTGTTTTTT	CASSYIYRATGELFF
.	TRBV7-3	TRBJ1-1	TGTGCCAGCAGCTTAGTAAGACGGGAGAACACTGAAGCTTTCTTT	CASSLVRRENTEAFF
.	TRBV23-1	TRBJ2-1	TGCGCCAGCAGTCGGGCGGGACAACACAATGAGCAGTTCTTC	CASSRAGQHNEQFF
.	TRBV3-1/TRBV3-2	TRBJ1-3	TGTGCCAGCAGCCAAGTCAGGGCGGTCACCCCATCTGGAAACACCATATATTTT	CASSQVRAVTPSGNTIYF
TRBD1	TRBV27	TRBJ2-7	TGTGCCAGCAGTCTCAGATCTGGACAGGGTGTATACGAGCAGTACTTC	CASSLRSGQGVYEQYF